The next 20 T cell receptor beta chains were all read from a single sample in a study of blood T cell repertoires in COVID-19. The repertoire was sequenced with immunoSEQ multiplex PCR; TCRdb's copy has only in-frame clones and lacks some. Among around 110,000 clones listed, roughly 80% were seen once. The sample taken for sequencing was peripheral blood. These receptors were taken from a woman in her fifties or sixties with acute or convalescent COVID-19.

This clone occurred once. The chain combines TRBV7-8 with TRBJ2-6, with 11 bases aligning to TRBD1. The CDR3 has 21 amino acids. Per the germline V gene, CDR1 is SGHVS and CDR2 is FQNEAQ. Trimming at V came to 5 bases and at J to 3 bases, leaving 18 bases not matched to a gene. The CDR3 loop reads CASSQLSIRTGGHYGANVLTF. CDR3 nucleotides: TGTGCCAGCAGCCAATTATCGATACGGACAGGGGGCCATTATGGGGCCAACGTCCTGACTTTC.

V usage is TRBV19 and J usage is TRBJ1-2; 8 nucleotides align to TRBD1. The germline V gene has CDR1 LNHDA and CDR2 SQIVND (reference sequence). Trimming at V came to 3 bases and at J to 7 bases, leaving 10 bases not matched to a gene. This CDR3 contains 15 residues. Here the CDR3 DNA reads TGTGCCAGTAGTATGGGGGCAGGGGGCCCTTTTGGCTACACCTTC. As protein: CASSMGAGGPFGYTF.

This clone has at least ten counts. This chain uses TRBV7-6 with TRBJ1-4; possible D gene TRBD1, 5 bases. Germline CDR1 is SGHVS and CDR2 is FNYEAQ. Trimming took off 2 bases at V and 3 bases at J, with 7 bases between the two ends. This CDR3 spans 14 amino acids. The CDR3 spells CASSLRGPNEKLFF. CDR3 coding DNA: TGTGCCAGCAGCTTAAGGGGTCCTAATGAAAAACTGTTTTTT.

This sequence joins TRBV28 and TRBJ2-2; possible D gene TRBD2, 5 bases. The V and J ends lost 5 bases and 8 bases respectively, with 15 bases between them. Germline values: CDR1 MDHEN, CDR2 SYDVKM. The CDR3 sequence is 14 residues long. CDR3 sequence (DNA): TGTGCCAGCAGTCCCCCTCGAGGGTCGGGGGAGCTGTTTTTT. Translating it yields CASSPPRGSGELFF.

The chain has TRBV28 and TRBJ2-7; no clear D. From germline, CDR1 is MDHEN and CDR2 SYDVKM. The CDR3 totals 13 residues. The V end was cut by 5 bases, the J end by 4 bases, with 12 bases between. The CDR3 DNA follows: TGTGCCAGCAGTCCTATGAGAGGTTACGAGCAGTACTTC. This translates into CASSPMRGYEQYF.

This clone was seen only a few times. The chain couples TRBV15 to TRBJ1-5; D is ambiguous. The V end lost 0 bases, the J end lost 3 bases, and 12 bases lay between the germline ends. Germline CDR1 reads LNHNV; CDR2 reads YYDKDF (reference sequence). CDR3 length: 16 residues. The CDR3 DNA follows: TGTGCCACCAGCAGAGATCCCCTCGGTTCCAATCAGCCCCAGCATTTT. Protein: CATSRDPLGSNQPQHF.

The rearrangement joins TRBV3-1 (or the pseudogene TRBV3-2) to TRBJ1-1; no firm D call. This CDR3 has 14 residues. V was shortened by 5 bases and J by 4 bases, with 14 bases between the two germline ends. Germline loops: CDR1 LGHDT, CDR2 YNNKEL (reference sequence). In DNA, the CDR3 is TGTGCCAGCAGCTCGGGGTTTGGCGGCACTGAAGCTTTCTTT. Translated, it gives CASSSGFGGTEAFF.

The gene calls are TRBV7-9 and TRBJ1-2; 7 nucleotides match TRBD1. Per germline, CDR1 SEHNR and CDR2 FQNEAQ (reference sequence). The CDR3 loop spans 11 amino acids. With V trimmed by 11 bases and J by 9 bases, 9 bases remained unmatched. The CDR3 loop reads CALDREPSYTF. The CDR3, as DNA: TGTGCCTTAGACAGGGAACCGAGCTACACCTTC.

The rearrangement joins TRBV2 to TRBJ2-7, with 7 nucleotides matching TRBD1. The CDR3 is made up of 14 amino acids. Looked up from germline, CDR1 is SNHLY and CDR2 is FYNNEI. Trimming cost V 6 bases and J 2 bases; bases outside gene matches: 7. DNA of the CDR3: TGTGCCAGCAGGAGGGACAGTGCGACCTACGAGCAGTACTTC. It translates to CASRRDSATYEQYF.

The chain is built from TRBV5-1 and TRBJ2-7; 8 nucleotides agree with TRBD1. The germline V gene encodes CDR1 SGHRS and CDR2 YFSETQ. The CDR3 consists of 15 residues. The trim removed 0 bases at V and 5 bases at J, leaving 7 bases unmatched. As DNA, the CDR3 is TGCGCCAGCAGCTTGGTGTCGGGACAGGTCGACGAGCAGTACTTC. This gives the protein CASSLVSGQVDEQYF.

V usage is TRBV11-2 and J usage is TRBJ1-4; D is ambiguous. V lost 5 bases to trimming and J lost 10 bases, with 8 bases between them. Germline values: CDR1 SGHAT, CDR2 FQNNGV. This CDR3 contains 11 residues. CDR3 nucleotides: TGTGCCAGCAGCCCGGCGGGAAAACTGTTTTTT. Protein: CASSPAGKLFF. Full variable domain (outside the CDR3, taken from reference TRBV11-2 and TRBJ1-4): EAGVAQSPRYKIIEKRQSVAFWCNPISGHATLYWYQQILGQGPKLLIQFQNNGVVDDSQLPKDRFSAERLKGVDSTLKIQPAKLEDSAVYLCASSPAGKLFFGSGTQLSVL.

The chain carries TRBV28 and TRBJ2-4, with D perhaps matching TRBD2 (7 bases). The CDR3 runs 15 residues. Germline V gene data show CDR1 as MDHEN and CDR2 as SYDVKM. The germline V and J ends were trimmed by 5 bases and 9 bases, with 20 bases remaining between them. Here the CDR3 reads CASSPPTGGRGIQYF. The CDR3 region has the DNA TGTGCCAGCAGTCCGCCGACCGGGGGGCGGGGCATTCAGTACTTC.

The V gene is TRBV5-4, the J gene TRBJ2-1; 15 bases are shared with TRBD2. The CDR3 runs to 16 residues. Germline values: CDR1 SGHNT, CDR2 YYREEE (reference sequence). The ends lost 4 bases at V and 5 bases at J; junction bases unmatched: 4. CDR3 sequence reads: CASSGGTSGRNNEQFF. CDR3 bases: TGTGCCAGCAGCGGGGGGACTAGCGGGAGGAACAATGAGCAGTTCTTC.

The chain couples TRBV19 to TRBJ2-7; unclear D gene. Germline lookup yields CDR1 LNHDA and CDR2 SQIVND (reference sequence). This CDR3 spans 13 amino acids. Trimming shortened V by 2 bases and J by 7 bases, and 12 bases separated the two germline ends. The CDR3 sequence: CASSINPGREQYF. CDR3 nucleotides: TGTGCCAGTAGTATAAACCCCGGTCGGGAGCAGTACTTC.

The genes are TRBV19 and TRBJ2-1; maybe TRBD2 (5 bases). Trimming removed 1 base at V and 10 bases at J, with 20 bases between. Germline V lookup: CDR1 LNHDA, CDR2 SQIVND (reference sequence). The CDR3 runs to 16 residues. The chain's CDR3 is CASSIGVGGSAKEQFF. The DNA of the CDR3 is TGTGCCAGTAGTATAGGGGTTGGAGGTTCTGCCAAAGAGCAGTTCTTC.

This sequence joins TRBV10-1 and TRBJ2-7; 9 nucleotides line up with TRBD1. Germline values: CDR1 WNHNN, CDR2 SYGVQD (reference sequence). V dropped 3 bases and J dropped 4; count of bases not matched to a gene: 7. The CDR3 spans 15 residues. CDR3 nucleotides: TGCGCCAGCAGTGATCCGGGACAGGGAAGGTACGAGCAGTACTTC. This translates into CASSDPGQGRYEQYF.

This rearrangement joins TRBV6-5 to TRBJ1-2; 8 bases line up with TRBD1. The CDR3 sequence is 14 residues long. V dropped 2 bases and J dropped 3; count of bases not matched to a gene: 2. Germline V CDR1 and CDR2: MNHEY, SVGAGI. CDR3 sequence (DNA): TGTGCCAGCAGTTACGGACAGGGTGACTATGGCTACACCTTC. Its protein is CASSYGQGDYGYTF.

The J gene is TRBJ2-1, the V gene TRBV19, with 8 bases identical to TRBD1. The germline V gene has CDR1 LNHDA and CDR2 SQIVND (reference sequence). The J segment lost 6 bases and the V segment lost 6 bases, leaving 4 bases of the junction unmatched. The CDR3 length is 13 residues. The CDR3 DNA follows: TGTGCCAGTAGGGACAGGGTGGGCAATGAGCAGTTCTTC. Protein: CASRDRVGNEQFF.

In DNA, the CDR3 is TGTGCCAGCAGCTTAGACAGGGGAGGCACAGATACGCAGTATTTT. Translated: CASSLDRGGTDTQYF. The rearrangement joins TRBV5-4 to TRBJ2-3; TRBD1 agrees at 8 bases. The CDR3 consists of 15 residues. The V gene end was trimmed by 2 bases and the J gene end by 1 base; junction bases not matched to a gene: 3. Germline CDR1 is SGHNT and CDR2 is YYREEE (reference sequence).

The chain joins TRBV2 to TRBJ1-4, with D unclear. The germline V gene has CDR1 SNHLY and CDR2 FYNNEI. The V and J ends lost 5 bases and 4 bases respectively, with 5 bases between them. The CDR3 consists of 12 residues. As DNA, the CDR3 is TGTGCCAGCAGTCGTAGTAATGAAAAACTGTTTTTT. Protein: CASSRSNEKLFF.